This TCR beta chain was sequenced in a study of T cells in localized non-small cell lung cancer. Study results and limitations: When the top 100 tumor clones were examined, a median about 60 of them also appeared in the adjacent lung, which was paired and uninvolved. Exceeding tumor, uninvolved adjacent lung had the highest T cell clonality.

Repertoires were generated with immunoSEQ multiplex PCR, while TCRdb's copy carries only in-frame clones and drops some. The sample shows around 30,000 clones, approximately 90% of them seen only once. In the case of this clone: Its antigen remains unidentified.

Germline V CDR1 and CDR2: MDHEN, SYDVKM. The junction had 3 bases not matched to a gene; V was cut back by 9 bases and J by 2 bases. The CDR3 is 13 amino acids. This rearrangement joins TRBV28 to TRBJ2-3; TRBD2 matches 9 bases. The material sequenced was peripheral blood, taken before any cancer treatment. This TCR was recovered from a male donor older than 55 with stage I lung adenocarcinoma. CDR3 DNA sequence: TGTGCCAGTCTAGCGGGGTCCACAGATACGCAGTATTTT. As protein: CASLAGSTDTQYF.